These 24 T cell receptor beta chains were sequenced from one sample in a study of CD8+ T cells in alopecia areata. Described treatment: oral pan-JAK inhibitor, 5-10 mg twice daily. Reverse transcription of extracted RNA yielded cDNA, which provided the sequencing template. Some clones are missing from TCRdb's copy, which holds only in-frame ones; the method was immunoSEQ multiplex PCR. Of 190,000 or so clones in the sample, 58% were seen once. The specimen comprised CD4+ T cells sorted from blood, sampled at week 24, from a patient treated with tofacitinib. The receptors were gathered from a human donor with alopecia areata.

This chain uses TRBV2 with TRBJ2-3, with D unclear. V was pared by 4 bases and J by 4 bases, with 6 bases between. Per the germline V gene, CDR1 is SNHLY and CDR2 is FYNNEI. CDR3 length equals 12 residues. The CDR3, as DNA: TGTGCCAGCAGTGTGTCCGCAGATACGCAGTATTTT. Translated: CASSVSADTQYF.

In its sample, this clone was seen a few times. The chain uses TRBV10-3 and TRBJ2-6; TRBD1 matches 8 bases. Germline lookup yields CDR1 ENHRY and CDR2 SYGVKD. With 7 bases clipped from V and 0 bases from J, the junction kept 8 bases outside the gene matches. The length of the CDR3 is 17 residues. CDR3 sequence (DNA): TGTGCCATCACCGGACAGGGAGCCGACTCTGGGGCCAACGTCCTGACTTTC. It is translated as CAITGQGADSGANVLTF.

V usage is TRBV28 and J usage is TRBJ1-4; TRBD1 matches 7 bases. Germline CDR1 and CDR2: MDHEN and SYDVKM. This CDR3 has 12 amino acids. V lost 10 bases and J lost 5; bases outside the gene matches: 4. The CDR3 spells CATMTGNEKLFF. The CDR3 DNA follows: TGTGCCACCATGACAGGGAATGAAAAACTGTTTTTT. Complete variable domain (other parts from reference TRBV28 and TRBJ1-4): DVKVTQSSRYLVKRTGEKVFLECVQDMDHENMFWYRQDPGLGLRLIYFSYDVKMKEKGDIPEGYSVSREKKERFSLILESASTNQTSMYLCATMTGNEKLFFGSGTQLSVL.

The rearrangement joins TRBV30 to TRBJ2-6, with no clear D. V shed 0 bases and J shed 4 bases, with 7 bases lying between them. In germline, CDR1 is GTSNPN, CDR2 SVGIG (reference sequence). CDR3 size: 14 residues. CDR3 region: CAWSVAEGANVLTF. In nucleotides, the CDR3 is TGTGCCTGGAGTGTCGCGGAGGGGGCCAACGTCCTGACTTTC.

The rearrangement uses TRBV10-3 and TRBJ2-3; D is unresolved. Germline loops: CDR1 ENHRY, CDR2 SYGVKD. V lost 7 bases and J 0 bases, leaving 14 bases between the germline ends. The CDR3 extends over 15 amino acids. CDR3 residues: CAIKSAAASTDTQYF. Written as DNA, the CDR3 is TGTGCCATCAAATCGGCCGCGGCTAGCACAGATACGCAGTATTTT.

This clone was seen a few times. CDR3: CASSLGGGVFQETQYF. CDR3 coding DNA: TGTGCCAGCAGCTTAGGAGGGGGAGTGTTTCAAGAGACCCAGTACTTC. This chain links TRBV7-7 with TRBJ2-5; TRBD1 is a possible D gene (6 bases). CDR3 length: 16 amino acids. Germline values: CDR1 SSHAT, CDR2 FNYEAQ (reference sequence). Trimming left V 1 base short and J 2 bases short, with 14 bases between.

CDR3 region: CASSLAGEYEQYF. Written as DNA, the CDR3 is TGTGCCAGCAGCTTGGCAGGGGAATACGAGCAGTACTTC. V is TRBV7-9 and J is TRBJ2-7; D perhaps matches TRBD1 (6 bases). The CDR3 runs 13 residues. Trimming removed 3 bases from V and 4 bases from J, with 10 bases in between. Germline CDR1 and CDR2: SEHNR and FQNEAQ (reference sequence).

Note on this clone: Other DNA sequences in this specimen translate into the identical CDR3. The gene calls are TRBV29-1 and TRBJ2-1, with D uncertain. Germline loops: CDR1 SQVTM, CDR2 ANQGSEA. V was shortened by 3 bases and J by 6 bases, with 0 bases between the two germline ends. The CDR3 extends over 9 amino acids. The CDR3 coding sequence is TGCAGCGTTGACAATGAGCAGTTCTTC. Amino acids: CSVDNEQFF.

V usage is TRBV9 and J usage is TRBJ1-2; D is unresolved. V was trimmed by 4 bases and J by 3 bases, leaving 19 bases between them. Per the germline V gene, CDR1 is SGDLS and CDR2 is YYNGEE. The CDR3 runs to 16 residues. CDR3 coding DNA: TGTGCCAGCAGCAAGGGAGATGGGAAAGAGTACTATGGCTACACCTTC. Residues: CASSKGDGKEYYGYTF. Full variable domain (remainder filled in from reference TRBV9 and TRBJ1-2): DSGVTQTPKHLITATGQRVTLRCSPRSGDLSVYWYQQSLDQGLQFLIQYYNGEERAKGNILERFSAQQFPDLHSELNLSSLELGDSALYFCASSKGDGKEYYGYTFGSGTRLTVV.

In its sample, this clone was seen a few times. The sample contains more than one DNA sequence encoding this CDR3. The rearrangement joins TRBV5-1 to TRBJ2-5; no firm D call. V was pared by 4 bases and J by 1 base, with 2 bases between. The CDR3 has 11 residues. The germline V gene encodes CDR1 SGHRS and CDR2 YFSETQ. The CDR3 sequence is CASSGQETQYF. The CDR3 DNA reads TGCGCCAGCAGCGGCCAAGAGACCCAGTACTTC.

The chain carries TRBV2 and TRBJ2-3; D could derive from TRBD1 or TRBD2 (5 bases each). The germline gives CDR1 SNHLY, CDR2 FYNNEI. The ends were cut back, 7 bases at V and 0 bases at J, with 14 bases in the middle. The CDR3 is 15 amino acids. CDR3 sequence (DNA): TGTGCCAGCAAGAGGGGCAGCGGTAGCACAGATACGCAGTATTTT. Protein product: CASKRGSGSTDTQYF.

The chain carries TRBV29-1 and TRBJ2-5; no firm D call. This CDR3 comprises 12 residues. The V end lost 5 bases, the J end lost 5 bases, and 12 bases lay between the germline ends. CDR1 is SQVTM and CDR2 is ANQGSEA in the germline V gene. Here the CDR3 DNA reads TGCAGCGTTTACAGCTCCGGGGAGACCCAGTACTTC. Protein product: CSVYSSGETQYF.

The chain carries TRBV9 and TRBJ2-7; 8 bases agree with TRBD1. Germline V CDR1 and CDR2: SGDLS, YYNGEE. Trimming took 4 bases from V and 0 from J; bases not matched to a gene: 9. The CDR3 sequence is 16 residues long. The CDR3 coding sequence is TGTGCCAGCAGCCCCAGTGGACAGGGCAGCTCCTACGAGCAGTACTTC. Protein sequence: CASSPSGQGSSYEQYF.

This sequence joins TRBV2 and TRBJ2-1; D possibly matches TRBD1 or TRBD2 (5 bases each). Germline values: CDR1 SNHLY, CDR2 FYNNEI. The CDR3 sequence is 15 residues long. Trimming removed 6 bases from V and 4 bases from J, with 16 bases in between. CDR3 residues: CASRVLRDHYNEQFF. CDR3 DNA: TGTGCCAGCAGGGTACTCCGGGACCATTACAATGAGCAGTTCTTC.

The chain combines TRBV6-5 with TRBJ1-2; 7 nucleotides align to TRBD1. The CDR3 is 14 residues long. The J segment lost 4 bases and the V segment lost 5 bases, leaving 7 bases of the junction unmatched. Per the germline V gene, CDR1 is MNHEY and CDR2 is SVGAGI. CDR3 nucleotide sequence: TGTGCCAGCAGTCCGACAGGGTCGGGCTATGGCTACACCTTC. The encoded protein is CASSPTGSGYGYTF.

This clone was seen only once. The chain combines TRBV18 with TRBJ2-7, with D tentatively TRBD2 (6 bases). Germline CDR1 and CDR2: KGHSH and LQKENI. Trimming left V 6 bases short and J 4 bases short, with 19 bases between. CDR3 length: 15 amino acids. CDR3 in DNA: TGTGCCAGCTCCCTAGGGGCGGGAAGGCTTTACGAGCAGTACTTC. The encoded protein is CASSLGAGRLYEQYF. Based on the CDR3 plus reference TRBV18 and TRBJ2-7, the full variable domain is NAGVMQNPRHLVRRRGQEARLRCSPMKGHSHVYWYRQLPEEGLKFMVYLQKENIIDESGMPKERFSAEFPKEGPSILRIQQVVRGDSAAYFCASSLGAGRLYEQYFGPGTRLTVT.

The chain recombines TRBV27 with TRBJ1-4; 7 bases map to TRBD1. The ends lost 3 bases at V and 6 bases at J; junction bases unmatched: 7. Germline V gives CDR1 MNHEY, CDR2 SMNVEV (reference sequence). The CDR3 loop spans 15 amino acids. The CDR3 DNA reads TGTGCCAGCAGTTTTTCAGGGACAGAAGATGAAAAACTGTTTTTT. It codes for CASSFSGTEDEKLFF. Filled out from reference TRBV27 and TRBJ1-4, the complete variable domain reads EAQVTQNPRYLITVTGKKLTVTCSQNMNHEYMSWYRQDPGLGLRQIYYSMNVEVTDKGDVPEGYKVSRKEKRNFPLILESPSPNQTSLYFCASSFSGTEDEKLFFGSGTQLSVL.

The chain is built from TRBV2 and TRBJ2-3, with a weak D call TRBD2 (6 bases). Between the trimmed V and J ends, which lost 5 bases and 2 bases, there was a span of 11 bases. Germline V gene lookup returns CDR1 SNHLY and CDR2 FYNNEI. The CDR3 sequence is 14 residues long. As DNA, the CDR3 is TGTGCCAGCAGTAGACTAGACCCCACAGATACGCAGTATTTT. This gives the protein CASSRLDPTDTQYF.

The chain is built from TRBV4-1 and TRBJ2-7; D might be TRBD2 (5 bases). The CDR3 extends over 15 amino acids. Germline V CDR1 and CDR2: MGHRA, YSYEKL. V was trimmed by 2 bases and J by 2 bases, leaving 13 bases between them. The DNA for the CDR3 is TGCGCCAGCAGCCAATGGACTGGAAAAGCCTACGAGCAGTACTTC. As protein: CASSQWTGKAYEQYF.

The rearrangement links TRBV19 to TRBJ2-3; D is unresolved. The CDR3 covers 10 residues. The V gene lost 8 bases and the J gene lost 6 bases, with 6 bases spanning the gap. Per germline, CDR1 LNHDA and CDR2 SQIVND (reference sequence). In DNA, the CDR3 is TGTGCCAGTGGTTTGGATACGCAGTATTTT. As protein: CASGLDTQYF. Combining the CDR3 with reference TRBV19 and TRBJ2-3 gives the whole variable domain DGGITQSPKYLFRKEGQNVTLSCEQNLNHDAMYWYRQDPGQGLRLIYYSQIVNDFQKGDIAEGYSVSREKKESFPLTVTSAQKNPTAFYLCASGLDTQYFGPGTRLTVL.

The gene calls are TRBV4-3 and TRBJ2-1; 9 nucleotides agree with TRBD2. Per germline, CDR1 LGHNA and CDR2 YSLEER. The CDR3 is made up of 13 amino acids. V lost 0 bases and J lost 10; bases outside the gene matches: 1. CDR3 loop: CASSQEAGGEQFF. For the CDR3, the DNA is TGCGCCAGCAGCCAAGAGGCGGGGGGGGAGCAGTTCTTC.

The chain has TRBV5-5 and TRBJ2-7; TRBD2 matches at 9 bases. The V segment lost 4 bases and the J segment 1 base; nucleotides outside the gene matches: 6. Per germline, CDR1 SGHKS and CDR2 YYEKEE (reference sequence). There are 15 residues in the CDR3. The CDR3 protein is CASSPLAGTSYEQYF. The CDR3 region has the DNA TGTGCCAGCAGCCCACTAGCGGGTACTTCCTACGAGCAGTACTTC.

The J gene is TRBJ1-3, the V gene TRBV9; D unclear. The CDR3 loop spans 17 amino acids. Trimming stripped 0 bases from V and 0 bases from J, with 13 bases between. Germline assignment: CDR1 SGDLS and CDR2 YYNGEE. This chain's CDR3 is CASSVEGYTISGNTIYF. DNA of the CDR3: TGTGCCAGCAGCGTAGAAGGGTACACCATCTCTGGAAACACCATATATTTT.

This clone was seen repeatedly, ten times or more. The gene calls are TRBV2 and TRBJ2-2, with 7 bases fitting TRBD1. The V gene's germline CDR1 is SNHLY and CDR2 FYNNEI. The length of the CDR3 is 14 residues. With 6 bases clipped from V and 4 bases from J, the junction kept 5 bases outside the gene matches. CDR3 DNA: TGTGCCAGCAGGGACAGGTTCCCCACCGGGGAGCTGTTTTTT. The encoded protein is CASRDRFPTGELFF.